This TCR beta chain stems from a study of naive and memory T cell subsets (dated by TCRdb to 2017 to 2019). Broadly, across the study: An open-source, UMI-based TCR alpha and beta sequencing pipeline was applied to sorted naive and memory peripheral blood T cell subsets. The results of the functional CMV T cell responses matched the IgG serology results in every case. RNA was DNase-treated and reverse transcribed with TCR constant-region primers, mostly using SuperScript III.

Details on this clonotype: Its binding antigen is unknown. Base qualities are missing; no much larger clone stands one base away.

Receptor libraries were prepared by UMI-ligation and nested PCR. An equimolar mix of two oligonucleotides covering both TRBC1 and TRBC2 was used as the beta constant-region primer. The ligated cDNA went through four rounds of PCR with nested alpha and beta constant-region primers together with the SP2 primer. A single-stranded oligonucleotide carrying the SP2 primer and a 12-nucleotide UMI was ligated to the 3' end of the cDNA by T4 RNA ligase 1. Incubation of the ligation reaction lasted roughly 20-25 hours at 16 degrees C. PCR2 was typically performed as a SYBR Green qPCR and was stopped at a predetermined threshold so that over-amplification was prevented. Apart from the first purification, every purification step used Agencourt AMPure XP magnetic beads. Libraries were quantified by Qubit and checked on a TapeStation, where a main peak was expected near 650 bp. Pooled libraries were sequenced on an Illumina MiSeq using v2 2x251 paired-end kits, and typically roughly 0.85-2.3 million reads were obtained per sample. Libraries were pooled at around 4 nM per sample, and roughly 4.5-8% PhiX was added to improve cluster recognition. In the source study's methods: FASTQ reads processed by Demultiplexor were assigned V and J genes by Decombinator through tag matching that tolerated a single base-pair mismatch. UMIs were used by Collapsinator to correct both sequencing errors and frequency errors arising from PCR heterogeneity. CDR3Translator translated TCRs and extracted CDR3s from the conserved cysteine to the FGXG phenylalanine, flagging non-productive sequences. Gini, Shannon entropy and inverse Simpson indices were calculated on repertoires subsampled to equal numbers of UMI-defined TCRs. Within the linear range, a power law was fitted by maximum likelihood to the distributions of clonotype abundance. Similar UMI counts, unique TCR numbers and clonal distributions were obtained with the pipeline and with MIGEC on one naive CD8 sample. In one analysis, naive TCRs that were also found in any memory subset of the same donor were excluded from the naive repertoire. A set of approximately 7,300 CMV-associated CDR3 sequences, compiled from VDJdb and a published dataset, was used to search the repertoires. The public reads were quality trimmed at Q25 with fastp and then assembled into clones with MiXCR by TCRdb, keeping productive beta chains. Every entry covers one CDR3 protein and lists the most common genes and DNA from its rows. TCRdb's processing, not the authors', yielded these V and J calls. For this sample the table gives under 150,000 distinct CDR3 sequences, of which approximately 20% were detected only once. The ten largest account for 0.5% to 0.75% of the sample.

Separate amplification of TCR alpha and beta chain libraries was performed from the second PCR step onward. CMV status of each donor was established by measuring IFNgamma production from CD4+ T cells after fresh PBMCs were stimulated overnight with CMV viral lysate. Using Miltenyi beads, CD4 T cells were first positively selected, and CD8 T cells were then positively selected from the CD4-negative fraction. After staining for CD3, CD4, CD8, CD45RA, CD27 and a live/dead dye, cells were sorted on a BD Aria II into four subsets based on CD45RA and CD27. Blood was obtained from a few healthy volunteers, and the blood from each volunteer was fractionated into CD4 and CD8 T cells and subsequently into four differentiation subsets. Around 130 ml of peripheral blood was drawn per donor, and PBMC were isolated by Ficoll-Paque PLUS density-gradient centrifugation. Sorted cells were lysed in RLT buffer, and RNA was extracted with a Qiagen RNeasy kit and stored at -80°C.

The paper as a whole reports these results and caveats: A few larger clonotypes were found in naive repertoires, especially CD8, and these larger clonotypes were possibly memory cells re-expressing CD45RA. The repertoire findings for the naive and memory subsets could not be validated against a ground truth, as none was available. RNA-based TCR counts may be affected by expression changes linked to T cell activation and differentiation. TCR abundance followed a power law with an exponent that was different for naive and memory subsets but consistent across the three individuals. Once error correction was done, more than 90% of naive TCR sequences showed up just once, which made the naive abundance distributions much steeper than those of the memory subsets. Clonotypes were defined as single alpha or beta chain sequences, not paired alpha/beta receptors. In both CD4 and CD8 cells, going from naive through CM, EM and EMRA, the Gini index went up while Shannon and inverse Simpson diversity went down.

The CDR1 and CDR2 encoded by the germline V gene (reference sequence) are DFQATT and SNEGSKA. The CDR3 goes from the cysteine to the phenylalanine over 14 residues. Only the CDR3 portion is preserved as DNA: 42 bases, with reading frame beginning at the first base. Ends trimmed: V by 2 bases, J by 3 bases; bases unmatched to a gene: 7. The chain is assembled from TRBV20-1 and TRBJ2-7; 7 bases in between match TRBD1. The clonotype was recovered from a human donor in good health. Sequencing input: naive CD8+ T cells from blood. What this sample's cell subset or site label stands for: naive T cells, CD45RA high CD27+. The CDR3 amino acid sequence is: CSARIMTGNYEQYF. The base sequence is TGCAGTGCTAGAATTATGACAGGGAACTACGAGCAGTACTTC.